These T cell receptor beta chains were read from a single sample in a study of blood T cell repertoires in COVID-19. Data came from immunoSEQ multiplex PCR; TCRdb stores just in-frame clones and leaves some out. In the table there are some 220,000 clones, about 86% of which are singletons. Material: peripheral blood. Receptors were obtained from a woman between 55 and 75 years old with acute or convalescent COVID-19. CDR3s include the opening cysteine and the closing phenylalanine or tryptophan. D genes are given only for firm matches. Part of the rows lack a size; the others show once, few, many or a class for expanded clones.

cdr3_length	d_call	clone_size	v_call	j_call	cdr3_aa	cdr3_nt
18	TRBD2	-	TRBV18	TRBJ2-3	CASSPKTLAGGGTDTQYF	TGTGCCAGCTCACCAAAGACTCTAGCGGGGGGCGGCACAGATACGCAGTATTTT
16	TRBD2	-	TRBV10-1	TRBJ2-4	CASMVEAGGWKNIQYF	TGCGCCAGCATGGTCGAGGCGGGGGGCTGGAAAAACATTCAGTACTTC
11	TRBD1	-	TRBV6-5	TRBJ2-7	CASSQGAEQYF	TGTGCCAGCAGCCAGGGGGCCGAGCAGTACTTC
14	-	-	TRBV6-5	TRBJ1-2	CASSNTGFNYGYTF	TGTGCCAGCAGTAATACAGGGTTCAACTATGGCTACACCTTC
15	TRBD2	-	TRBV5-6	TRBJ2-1	CASSFGGGARNEQFF	TGTGCCAGCAGCTTCGGCGGGGGGGCCCGCAATGAGCAGTTCTTC
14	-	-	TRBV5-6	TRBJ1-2	CASSLSYRVWGYTF	TGTGCCAGCAGCTTATCCTACAGGGTCTGGGGCTACACCTTC
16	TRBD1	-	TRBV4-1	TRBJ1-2	CASSPRQGVLDYGYTF	TGCGCCAGCAGCCCGAGACAGGGGGTTCTGGACTATGGCTACACCTTC
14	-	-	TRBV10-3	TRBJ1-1	CAISDGGAPTEAFF	TGTGCCATCAGTGACGGGGGAGCCCCCACTGAAGCTTTCTTT
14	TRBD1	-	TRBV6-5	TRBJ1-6	CASSPSRQGAPLHF	TGTGCCAGCAGTCCTTCCCGACAGGGAGCACCCCTCCACTTT
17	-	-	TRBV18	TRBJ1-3	CASSPTDSRLSGNTIYF	TGTGCCAGCTCACCGACAGACTCCCGCCTCTCTGGAAACACCATATATTTT
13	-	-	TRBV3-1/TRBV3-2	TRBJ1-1	CASSNRVNTEAFF	TGTGCCAGCAGTAACAGGGTTAACACTGAAGCTTTCTTT
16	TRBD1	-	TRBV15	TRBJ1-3	CATSSNRGQGGNTIYF	TGTGCCACCAGCAGCAACAGGGGGCAAGGTGGAAACACCATATATTTT
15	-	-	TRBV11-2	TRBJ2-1	CASSLRGTGSGEQFF	TGTGCCAGCAGCTTAAGGGGAACAGGGAGCGGTGAGCAGTTCTTC
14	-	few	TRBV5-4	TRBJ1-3	CASSLAGTGNTIYF	TGTGCCAGCAGCTTGGCAGGGACTGGAAACACCATATATTTT
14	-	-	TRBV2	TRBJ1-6	CASSGDSYNSPLHF	TGTGCCAGCAGCGGGGACTCCTATAATTCACCCCTCCACTTT
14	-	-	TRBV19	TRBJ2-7	CARELKGLSYEQYF	TGTGCCAGAGAGCTTAAGGGACTCTCCTACGAGCAGTACTTC
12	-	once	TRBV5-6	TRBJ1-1	CASSSWNTEAFF	TGTGCCAGCAGCTCATGGAACACTGAAGCTTTCTTT
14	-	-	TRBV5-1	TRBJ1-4	CASSAGTPNEKLFF	TGCGCCAGCAGCGCAGGGACACCAAATGAAAAACTGTTTTTT
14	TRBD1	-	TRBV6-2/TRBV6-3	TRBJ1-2	CASSRMGQGSGYTF	TGTGCCAGCAGCCGCATGGGACAGGGGTCCGGCTACACCTTC
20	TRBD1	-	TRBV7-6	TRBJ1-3	CASSLTPGTEGLMDGNTIYF	TGTGCCAGCAGTCTCACACCCGGGACAGAGGGCTTGATGGATGGAAACACCATATATTTT
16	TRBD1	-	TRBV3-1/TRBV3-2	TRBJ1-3	CASSQATGRTGNTIYF	TGTGCCAGCAGCCAAGCGACAGGGAGGACTGGAAACACCATATATTTT
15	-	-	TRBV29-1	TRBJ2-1	CSVGGGLSSYNEQFF	TGCAGCGTAGGCGGGGGCCTGAGCTCCTACAATGAGCAGTTCTTC
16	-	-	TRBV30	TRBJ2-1	CAWSGEAGSSYNEQFF	TGTGCCTGGAGTGGAGAGGCGGGGAGCTCCTACAATGAGCAGTTCTTC
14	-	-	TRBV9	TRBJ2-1	CASSTTGPYNEQFF	TGTGCCAGCAGCACCACAGGGCCGTACAATGAGCAGTTCTTC
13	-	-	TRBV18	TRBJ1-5	CASSPGPHQPQHF	TGTGCCAGCTCACCGGGCCCTCATCAGCCCCAGCATTTT
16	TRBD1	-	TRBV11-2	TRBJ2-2	CASSRRDRDGVGELFF	TGTGCCAGCAGCCGACGGGACAGGGACGGCGTGGGGGAGCTGTTTTTT
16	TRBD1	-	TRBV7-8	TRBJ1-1	CASSMRQGRLGTEAFF	TGTGCCAGCAGCATGCGACAGGGACGGTTGGGGACTGAAGCTTTCTTT
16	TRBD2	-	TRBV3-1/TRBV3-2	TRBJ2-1	CASSQGTSRAYNEQFF	TGTGCCAGCAGCCAGGGGACTAGCAGGGCCTACAATGAGCAGTTCTTC
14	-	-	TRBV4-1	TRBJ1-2	CASSPQGPNYGYTF	TGCGCCAGCAGCCCGCAGGGGCCTAACTATGGCTACACCTTC
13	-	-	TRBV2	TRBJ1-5	CASSSGENQPQHF	TGTGCCAGCAGCTCAGGGGAGAATCAGCCCCAGCATTTT
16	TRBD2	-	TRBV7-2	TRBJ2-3	CASSLGLAGAPDTQYF	TGTGCCAGCAGCTTGGGACTAGCGGGGGCCCCCGATACGCAGTATTTT
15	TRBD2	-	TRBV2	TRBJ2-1	CASSPRTSSYNEQFF	TGTGCCAGCAGTCCTCGGACTAGCTCCTACAATGAGCAGTTCTTC
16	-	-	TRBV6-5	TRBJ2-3	CASSYSIGQATDTQYF	TGTGCCAGCAGTTACTCGATTGGCCAGGCCACAGATACGCAGTATTTT
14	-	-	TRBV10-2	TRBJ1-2	CASSGDRTSYGYTF	TGCGCCAGCAGTGGTGATCGGACAAGCTATGGCTACACCTTC
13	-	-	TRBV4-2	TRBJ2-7	CASSQERGYEQYF	TGTGCCAGCAGCCAAGAAAGGGGGTACGAGCAGTACTTC
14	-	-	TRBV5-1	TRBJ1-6	CASGLGAYNSPLHF	TGCGCCAGCGGATTAGGGGCTTATAATTCACCCCTCCACTTT
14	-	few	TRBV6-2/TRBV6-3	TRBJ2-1	CASSLDSPYNEQFF	TGTGCCAGCAGTCTCGACAGTCCCTACAATGAGCAGTTCTTC
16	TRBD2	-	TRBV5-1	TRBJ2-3	CASSNLAGGVTDTQYF	TGCGCCAGCAGCAACCTAGCGGGGGGGGTCACAGATACGCAGTATTTT
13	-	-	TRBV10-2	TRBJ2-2	CASMGEVAGELFF	TGCGCCAGCATGGGGGAGGTGGCCGGGGAGCTGTTTTTT
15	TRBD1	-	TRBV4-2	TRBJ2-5	CASSPIGTAQETQYF	TGTGCCAGCAGCCCCATTGGGACAGCTCAAGAGACCCAGTACTTC
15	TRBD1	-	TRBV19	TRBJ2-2	CASSAGQGITGELFF	TGTGCCAGTAGTGCGGGACAGGGGATAACCGGGGAGCTGTTTTTT
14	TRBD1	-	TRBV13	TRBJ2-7	CASSARDRPYEQYF	TGTGCCAGCAGCGCCCGGGACAGGCCCTACGAGCAGTACTTC
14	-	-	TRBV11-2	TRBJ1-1	CASSPPGGWTEAFF	TGTGCCAGCAGCCCCCCCGGGGGGTGGACTGAAGCTTTCTTT
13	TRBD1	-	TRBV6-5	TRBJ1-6	CASSIQGGSPLHF	TGTGCCAGCAGTATCCAGGGGGGTTCACCCCTCCACTTT